This T cell receptor (beta chain) was captured in a study of blood T cells in healthy people across ages. Study conclusions and caveats: A strong correlation was seen between TCR beta diversity and naive T cell percentage.

The germline V gene has CDR1 SGDLS and CDR2 YYNGEE. V lost 6 bases to trimming and J lost 11 bases; unmatched junction nucleotides: 13. The length of the CDR3 is 13 residues. Through a sample-barcoded 5' primer and a J-beta primer mix, a second PCR was run for roughly 7 to 12 cycles. Unique molecular identifiers of 12 random nucleotides labeled each cDNA. TCRdb re-analysed the 5' RACE reads in MiXCR, keeping a single row per CDR3 protein. The data contain 550,000 to 650,000 distinct CDR3 sequences, roughly 30% of them singletons. Remarks on this clonotype: Its target is not known.

This sequence originates from a woman aged 80 or older in good health. The chain is built from TRBV9 and TRBJ2-5; 7 bases map to TRBD1. Sequencing was done on a sample of blood. The CDR3 protein is CASNVQGVNEQYF. CDR3 DNA sequence: TGTGCCAGCAACGTCCAGGGGGTTAATGAGCAGTACTTC.